This TCR beta chain stems from a study of T cells after yellow fever vaccination. In the study overall: When fractions had low cell numbers, they were prepared with SMART-Seq v4 Ultra Low Input.

A few counts support this clonotype. The antigen remains unidentified. Germline V gene lookup returns CDR1 KGHSH and CDR2 LQKENI. The V end lost 2 bases, the J end lost 0 bases, and 9 bases lay between the germline ends. CDR3 length: 15 amino acids. Overall study findings and caveats: There was a possibility that FACS-sorted repertoires contained abundant clonotypes contaminating from the bulk population. The CD4 and CD8 compartments had a small share of their clonotypes in common.

Production of TCR cDNA was by 5'RACE template switching, which also added a universal primer site and UMIs. Each CDR3 protein is one row after TCRdb ran MiXCR on the 5' RACE reads. The sample has 100,000 to 150,000 distinct CDR3 sequences, around 7.7% seen once. V gene TRBV18 combines with J gene TRBJ2-3; D call uncertain. The source of this sequence is a man between 18 and 35 years old who received the YFV17D yellow fever vaccine. The specimen was CD4+ T cells sorted from PBMCs, collected more than 8 days after the first yellow fever vaccination. The DNA for the CDR3 is TGTGCCAGCTCACCATTTTCGGAGAGCACAGATACGCAGTATTTT. This gives the protein CASSPFSESTDTQYF.